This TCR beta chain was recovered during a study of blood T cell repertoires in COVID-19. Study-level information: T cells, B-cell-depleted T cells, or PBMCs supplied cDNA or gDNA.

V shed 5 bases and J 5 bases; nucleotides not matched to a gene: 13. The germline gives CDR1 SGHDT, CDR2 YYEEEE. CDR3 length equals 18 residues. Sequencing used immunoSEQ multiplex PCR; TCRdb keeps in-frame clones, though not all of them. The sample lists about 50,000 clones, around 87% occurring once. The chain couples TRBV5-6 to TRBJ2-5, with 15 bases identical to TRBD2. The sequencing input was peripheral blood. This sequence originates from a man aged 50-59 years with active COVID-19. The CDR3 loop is CASRFGLAGGRSLETQYF. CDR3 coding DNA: TGTGCCAGCAGGTTTGGACTAGCGGGGGGGCGATCTTTGGAGACCCAGTACTTC.